Presented here are 23 T cell receptor beta chains from one specimen sequenced in a study of blood T cells in healthy people across ages. The second PCR ran about 6 to 12 cycles with a sample-barcoded 5' primer and J-beta primers. One entry per CDR3 protein, called by TCRdb with MiXCR from the 5' RACE reads. The sample lists about 1,400,000 distinct CDR3 sequences, around 59% seen once, with over 6.5% in the top ten. The sequenced sample consisted of blood. The receptor set was obtained from a man younger than 30 in good health.

Concerning this clonotype itself: A read error may produce the germline difference seen at one junction end. The chain couples TRBV12-3 or TRBV12-4 to TRBJ2-5, with 8 bases aligning to TRBD1. The length of the CDR3 is 14 residues. CDR3 in amino acids: CASSIAGQGREQYF. CDR3 DNA sequence: TGTGCCAGCAGTATAGCTGGACAGGGCCGGGAGCAGTACTTC.

The gene calls are TRBV7-6 and TRBJ2-5; maybe TRBD1 (5 bases). Germline assignment: CDR1 SGHVS and CDR2 FNYEAQ. The CDR3 is 14 residues long. V was cut by 5 bases and J by 1 base, with 11 bases left in between. CDR3 bases: TGTGCCAGCAGCCCCGCGACAGTCCAAGAGACCCAGTACTTC. Its protein product is CASSPATVQETQYF.

This clonotype occurred a few times. Here the CDR3 reads CSAATGRWNEQFF. In DNA, the CDR3 is TGCAGTGCCGCGACAGGCCGTTGGAATGAGCAGTTCTTC. The V gene is TRBV20-1, the J gene TRBJ2-1, with a possible D match to TRBD1 (6 bases). Per germline, CDR1 DFQATT and CDR2 SNEGSKA (reference sequence). The CDR3 totals 13 residues. V lost 6 bases and J lost 7, with 16 bases in between.

This clonotype was counted a few times. Just one base apart from a much larger clone, this may be a read error. The chain is built from TRBV7-9 and TRBJ2-7; D gene uncertain. Trimming cost V 5 bases and J 0 bases, with 5 bases left between them. The germline V gene has CDR1 SEHNR and CDR2 FQNEAQ (reference sequence). The CDR3 loop spans 12 amino acids. The CDR3 DNA follows: TGTGCCAGCAGCGTAGTCTCCTACGAGCAGTACTTC. This sequence encodes CASSVVSYEQYF.

Regarding this clonotype: The junction does not match germline at one end; this may be a read error. The gene calls are TRBV28 and TRBJ1-1; maybe TRBD1 (6 bases). The germline V gene encodes CDR1 MDHEN and CDR2 SYDVKM. CDR3 size: 13 residues. The CDR3 nucleotides are TGTGCCAGCAAGCGGGGGCTGAAAACTGAAGCTTTCTTT. This encodes CASKRGLKTEAFF.

This chain joins TRBV11-1 and TRBJ2-7, with D hard to call. Germline assignment: CDR1 SGHAT and CDR2 FQDESV (reference sequence). Deletions cut 2 bases from V and 0 bases from J, with 14 bases between. CDR3 size: 16 residues. CDR3 residues: CASSLMQSRSSYEQYF. The CDR3 region has the DNA TGTGCCAGCAGCTTAATGCAGAGCAGAAGCTCCTACGAGCAGTACTTC.

The chain recombines TRBV5-6 with TRBJ1-2; unclear D gene. CDR1 is SGHDT and CDR2 is YYEEEE in the germline V gene. The CDR3 has 15 amino acids. V was pared by 4 bases and J by 0 bases, with 13 bases between. The CDR3 DNA reads TGTGCCAGCAGCCCAGTCAGCGAGGCTAACTATGGCTACACCTTC. It codes for CASSPVSEANYGYTF.

This chain links TRBV24-1 with TRBJ2-3; 7 bases agree with TRBD2. From germline, CDR1 is KGHDR and CDR2 SFDVKD. Losses at the gene ends were 5 bases for V and 5 bases for J; bases not matched to a gene: 18. The CDR3 sequence is 18 residues long. The CDR3 sequence is CATSARPNFGGSEDTQYF. In nucleotides, the CDR3 is TGTGCCACCAGTGCACGGCCCAACTTTGGCGGGAGTGAAGATACGCAGTATTTT.

This chain connects TRBV4-2 to TRBJ1-5; D is possibly TRBD1 (6 bases). Germline V gene sequence: CDR1 LGHNA, CDR2 YNFKEQ. The CDR3 consists of 20 residues. V lost 4 bases to trimming and J lost 5 bases, with 30 bases between them. CDR3 coding DNA: TGTGCCAGCAGCCTTCAACGGCCGGGGGCGCCGGACCGAAAAGATCAGCCCCAGCATTTT. This sequence encodes CASSLQRPGAPDRKDQPQHF.

The chain carries TRBV14 and TRBJ1-2, with D uncertain. The CDR3 contains 14 residues. Trimming stripped 4 bases from V and 5 bases from J, with 14 bases between. Germline CDR1 is SGHDN and CDR2 is FVKESK. Written as DNA, the CDR3 is TGTGCCAGCAGCCCCATCACTAGGTCGTATGGCTACACCTTC. Protein: CASSPITRSYGYTF. Supplemented by reference TRBV14 and TRBJ1-2, the full variable domain reads EAGVTQFPSHSVIEKGQTVTLRCDPISGHDNLYWYRRVMGKEIKFLLHFVKESKQDESGMPNNRFLAERTGGTYSTLKVQPAELEDSGVYFCASSPITRSYGYTFGSGTRLTVV.

The genes are TRBV4-1 and TRBJ2-5; tentative D call: TRBD2 (5 bases). The CDR3 length is 15 residues. V was pared by 2 bases and J by 4 bases, with 14 bases between. Germline CDR1 is MGHRA and CDR2 is YSYEKL. The CDR3 DNA reads as TGCGCCAGCAGCCAAAGCGGAGCCGTCGGAGAGACCCAGTACTTC. Translating gives CASSQSGAVGETQYF.

The V and J genes are TRBV7-2 and TRBJ2-1; the match to TRBD2 covers 8 bases. The germline CDR1 and CDR2 sequences are SGHTA and FQGNSA. V trimming: 8 bases; J trimming: 5 bases; junction bases outside the gene matches: 14. CDR3 length: 16 amino acids. The CDR3 sequence: CASGLGRAGENNEQFF. DNA of the CDR3: TGTGCCAGCGGGTTGGGTAGAGCGGGGGAAAACAATGAGCAGTTCTTC.

The rearrangement links TRBV27 to TRBJ2-1; D perhaps matches TRBD2 (6 bases). Trimming removed 6 bases at V and 3 bases at J, with 15 bases between. This CDR3 has 15 amino acids. Germline lookup yields CDR1 MNHEY and CDR2 SMNVEV (reference sequence). The CDR3 DNA reads as TGTGCCAGCAGCTCCGGGACTGGACTCTACAATGAGCAGTTCTTC. Amino acids: CASSSGTGLYNEQFF.

This rearrangement joins TRBV7-2 to TRBJ2-3; 11 bases agree with TRBD2. Per germline, CDR1 SGHTA and CDR2 FQGNSA. V dropped 3 bases and J dropped 2; count of bases not matched to a gene: 4. The CDR3 has 16 residues. The CDR3 DNA follows: TGTACCAGCAGCTTTGATAGCGGGGGGGCCACAGATACGCAGTATTTT. This gives the protein CTSSFDSGGATDTQYF.

The chain couples TRBV6-6 to TRBJ2-5; the match to TRBD2 covers 7 bases. This CDR3 is 14 amino acids long. Unmatched junction bases numbered 8, after V lost 8 bases and J lost 2 bases. Germline V CDR1 and CDR2: MNHNY, SVGAGI (reference sequence). For the CDR3, the DNA is TGTGCCAGCCGGGAGGCGGGCCAGCAAGAGACCCAGTACTTC. It is translated as CASREAGQQETQYF.

The chain joins TRBV5-5 to TRBJ2-3; D not certain. This CDR3 has 15 residues. Per the germline V gene, CDR1 is SGHKS and CDR2 is YYEKEE (reference sequence). V was cut by 2 bases and J by 3 bases, with 13 bases left in between. This chain's CDR3 is CASSLYYDSTDTQYF. CDR3 bases: TGTGCCAGCAGCTTATACTATGATTCTACAGATACGCAGTATTTT.

This rearrangement joins TRBV4-3 to TRBJ2-3, with TRBD2 identical over 10 bases. Germline CDR1 is LGHNA and CDR2 is YSLEER. Germline trimming cut 0 bases from V and 8 bases from J; bases unmatched to any gene: 23. CDR3 length: 21 amino acids. CDR3 region: CASSQETVLAGVDRWAGTQYF. The CDR3, as DNA: TGCGCCAGCAGCCAAGAGACGGTTCTAGCGGGGGTTGATCGATGGGCAGGTACGCAGTATTTT.

The rearrangement links TRBV7-9 to TRBJ2-1; unclear D gene. The CDR3 has 15 amino acids. CDR1 SEHNR and CDR2 FQNEAQ come from the germline V gene (reference sequence). V was pared by 1 base and J by 8 bases, with 15 bases between. The CDR3: CASSLGWGTVDEQFF. CDR3 DNA: TGTGCCAGCAGCTTAGGGTGGGGTACGGTGGATGAGCAGTTCTTC.

This clonotype was seen a few times. The chain has TRBV6-2 or TRBV6-3 and TRBJ1-2; D perhaps matches TRBD1 (5 bases). Germline V gene sequence: CDR1 MNHEY, CDR2 SVGEGT. V was pared by 7 bases and J by 4 bases, with 22 bases between. This CDR3 is built from 16 residues. CDR3 nucleotide sequence: TGTGCCAGCACCTACGGGACTCAATGGTCGGGCTATGGCTACACCTTC. Translation gives CASTYGTQWSGYGYTF.

The gene calls are TRBV7-9 and TRBJ1-1; perhaps TRBD1 as D (5 bases). The V gene lost 5 bases and the J gene lost 0 bases, with 13 bases spanning the gap. Germline V gives CDR1 SEHNR, CDR2 FQNEAQ (reference sequence). The CDR3 is 15 residues long. As DNA, the CDR3 is TGTGCCAGCAGCCGTGCCGACAGCTTGAACACTGAAGCTTTCTTT. Amino acids: CASSRADSLNTEAFF.

The chain combines TRBV11-2 with TRBJ2-3; 11 bases map to TRBD2. The CDR3 totals 17 residues. CDR1 is SGHAT, CDR2 FQNNGV, per germline. Losses at the gene ends were 4 bases for V and 2 bases for J; bases not matched to a gene: 8. The CDR3 nucleotides read TGTGCCAGCAGCTATCCTAGCGGGGGGCGTCCCACAGATACGCAGTATTTT. Residues: CASSYPSGGRPTDTQYF.

The rearrangement links TRBV20-1 to TRBJ2-5; D not certain. CDR1 and CDR2 from the germline V gene are DFQATT and SNEGSKA (reference sequence). The CDR3 totals 12 residues. DNA of the CDR3: TGCAGCGCAAGAGGCGGTGCGGAGACCCAGTACTTC. Amino acid sequence: CSARGGAETQYF.

This chain connects TRBV6-5 to TRBJ2-4, with TRBD1 matching over 7 bases. The DNA end is more similar to TRBJ2-7, so the J call may be wrong. CDR3 size: 14 residues. Germline V gene data show CDR1 as MNHEY and CDR2 as SVGAGI. CDR3 bases: TGTGCCAGCAGTCGCGACAGGGTAGAAATCGAGCAGTACTTC. Amino acids: CASSRDRVEIEQYF.